These 20 T cell receptor beta chains were sequenced from one sample in a study of T cells in Graves' hyperthyroidism and ophthalmopathy. The TCR beta CDR3 regions underwent amplification using RNA transcripts as the source. Researchers ran a first-round RT-PCR on the TCR CDR3 using the HTBI primer set. In TCRdb, the multiplex PCR reads were re-called with MiXCR into one record per CDR3 protein. Here the sample spans about 400,000 distinct CDR3 sequences, under 15% being singletons. Sequencing input: blood. All receptors come from a woman under 40 with Graves' hyperthyroidism.

This clonotype was picked up many times. V and J are TRBV28 and TRBJ1-3; the D is unclear. V dropped 4 bases and J dropped 4 bases, with 5 bases sitting between them. CDR3 length: 12 amino acids. The germline V gene has CDR1 MDHEN and CDR2 SYDVKM. DNA of the CDR3: TGTGCCAGCAGTTCACAAGGAAACACCATATATTTT. Translation: CASSSQGNTIYF.

This clonotype was detected only a few times. The chain recombines TRBV30 with TRBJ2-7; TRBD1 or TRBD2 may be the D gene (6 bases each). V was shortened by 2 bases and J by 0 bases, with 14 bases between the two germline ends. The CDR3 extends over 15 amino acids. Germline loops: CDR1 GTSNPN, CDR2 SVGIG (reference sequence). The CDR3 loop reads CAWSLFEGGSYEQYF. The CDR3 region has the DNA TGTGCCTGGAGTTTGTTCGAGGGGGGCTCCTACGAGCAGTACTTC.

In this sample, this clonotype turned up many times. The rearrangement links TRBV2 to TRBJ2-4, with a weak D call TRBD2 (6 bases). Germline loops: CDR1 SNHLY, CDR2 FYNNEI. The CDR3 spans 14 residues. Trimming shortened V by 4 bases and J by 1 base, and 8 bases separated the two germline ends. This CDR3 is CASSVGGAKNIQYF. In nucleotides, the CDR3 is TGTGCCAGCAGTGTTGGGGGGGCCAAAAACATTCAGTACTTC.

This clonotype was detected many times. CDR3 sequence: CASSLGTSGLVTQYF. The CDR3 region has the DNA TGTGCCAGCAGCTTAGGGACTAGCGGGCTAGTTACGCAGTATTTT. This sequence joins TRBV7-8 and TRBJ2-3; 11 nucleotides align to TRBD2. The ends lost 1 base at V and 8 bases at J; junction bases unmatched: 5. Germline V lookup: CDR1 SGHVS, CDR2 FQNEAQ. CDR3 length: 15 residues.

This clonotype occurred a few times. It may be a read error: a sequence one base away is much more abundant. The V and J genes are TRBV12-3 or TRBV12-4 and TRBJ2-5, with 9 bases matching TRBD1. The CDR3 spans 15 residues. The DNA of the CDR3 is TGTGCCAGCAGTTCCAGACAGGGGGTAGGAGAGGCCCAGTACTTC. Translation gives CASSSRQGVGEAQYF.

The chain carries TRBV11-2 and TRBJ2-3; 12 nucleotides agree with TRBD2. This CDR3 spans 18 amino acids. Germline CDR1 and CDR2: SGHAT and FQNNGV. The trim removed 5 bases at V and 2 bases at J, leaving 11 bases unmatched. The CDR3 nucleotides are TGTGCCAGCAGCAGGAGTCGACTAGCGGGAGTGAACACAGATACGCAGTATTTT. It translates to CASSRSRLAGVNTDTQYF.

This clonotype was detected ten times or more. The chain joins TRBV28 to TRBJ2-7, with TRBD2 matching over 8 bases. V was pared by 5 bases and J by 1 base, with 10 bases of the junction left unmatched. Per the germline V gene, CDR1 is MDHEN and CDR2 is SYDVKM. This CDR3 contains 16 residues. The CDR3 loop is CASSPPRGGRSYEQYF. The CDR3 DNA reads as TGTGCCAGCAGTCCGCCCAGGGGCGGGAGGTCCTACGAGCAGTACTTC.

This clonotype occurred many times. The CDR3 sequence is CASSLMTGDNEQFF. As DNA, the CDR3 is TGTGCCAGCAGCTTGATGACAGGGGACAATGAGCAGTTCTTC. The J gene is TRBJ2-1, the V gene TRBV7-8; the match to TRBD1 covers 8 bases. The CDR3 runs to 14 residues. Germline V CDR1 and CDR2: SGHVS, FQNEAQ. The V gene end was trimmed by 3 bases and the J gene end by 5 bases; junction bases not matched to a gene: 3.

This clonotype was picked up many times. The V and J genes are TRBV20-1 and TRBJ2-7; 10 bases map to TRBD2. Germline CDR1 DFQATT, CDR2 SNEGSKA (reference sequence). This CDR3 is 15 amino acids long. With V trimmed by 3 bases and J by 5 bases, 10 bases remained unmatched. The CDR3 bases are TGCAGTGCTAGCCTAGGGACTAGCGTTTTCCACGAGCAGTACTTC. Translation: CSASLGTSVFHEQYF.

This clonotype was seen only a few times. The V call is TRBV7-3, the J call TRBJ2-1; tentatively, D is TRBD1 or TRBD2 (5 bases each). CDR1 and CDR2 (germline): SGHTA, FQGTGA. This CDR3 region has 17 residues. Deletions cut 1 base from V and 3 bases from J, with 16 bases between. CDR3 region: CASSLNRFSTSYNEQFF. The DNA for the CDR3 is TGTGCCAGCAGCTTAAACAGGTTTAGTACTAGCTACAATGAGCAGTTCTTC.

This clonotype came up a few times. The chain joins TRBV20-1 to TRBJ1-3; D not certain. The CDR3 has 15 amino acids. V dropped 0 bases and J dropped 0 bases, with 9 bases sitting between them. Per the germline V gene, CDR1 is DFQATT and CDR2 is SNEGSKA (reference sequence). The CDR3 DNA reads as TGCAGTGCTAGAGAGTCGGGGAGCTCTGGAAACACCATATATTTT. It yields the protein CSARESGSSGNTIYF.

Many counts were recorded for this clonotype. CDR3 coding DNA: TGTGCCAGCAGCTCCTTGAGGGACGAGCAGTACTTC. Amino acids: CASSSLRDEQYF. V gene TRBV6-1 combines with J gene TRBJ2-7; D is possibly TRBD2 (5 bases). Trimming shortened V by 6 bases and J by 5 bases, and 11 bases separated the two germline ends. CDR1 and CDR2 from the germline V gene are MNHNS and SASEGT. The CDR3 sequence is 12 residues long.

This clonotype showed up many times. J is TRBJ1-5 and V is TRBV28, with 12 bases identical to TRBD1. This CDR3 contains 20 residues. In germline, CDR1 is MDHEN, CDR2 SYDVKM. J lost 2 bases, V lost 3 bases, and 14 bases had no gene match. CDR3 sequence: CASSFRSGTGGALGNQPQHF. The CDR3 DNA reads TGTGCCAGCAGTTTCCGCTCCGGGACAGGGGGCGCATTAGGCAATCAGCCCCAGCATTTT.

This clonotype was recorded only once. The rearrangement uses TRBV24-1 and TRBJ2-1, with 7 nucleotides matching TRBD2. With 7 bases clipped from V and 4 bases from J, the junction kept 9 bases outside the gene matches. This CDR3 has 15 amino acids. Germline assignment: CDR1 KGHDR and CDR2 SFDVKD. The CDR3 loop is CATRGRGEQYNEQFF. In DNA, the CDR3 is TGTGCCACCAGGGGTCGGGGGGAGCAGTACAATGAGCAGTTCTTC.

The genes are TRBV29-1 and TRBJ1-5; TRBD1 aligns across 8 bases. The CDR3 totals 13 residues. The germline CDR1 and CDR2 sequences are SQVTM and ANQGSEA. V lost 5 bases to trimming and J lost 10 bases; unmatched junction nucleotides: 10. In DNA, the CDR3 is TGCAGCGTTCGGGGGGCAGGGGGCCAACCCCAGCATTTT. Its protein is CSVRGAGGQPQHF.

This chain's CDR3 is CASRPSPGNSPLHF. CDR3 nucleotides: TGCGCCAGCAGGCCCAGCCCGGGGAATTCACCCCTCCACTTT. V gene TRBV5-1 combines with J gene TRBJ1-6; D is unclear. CDR1 and CDR2 from the germline V gene are SGHRS and YFSETQ. This CDR3 has 14 residues. V was trimmed by 5 bases and J by 7 bases, leaving 13 bases between them. Based on the CDR3 plus reference TRBV5-1 and TRBJ1-6, the full variable domain is KAGVTQTPRYLIKTRGQQVTLSCSPISGHRSVSWYQQTPGQGLQFLFEYFSETQRNKGNFPGRFSGRQFSNSRSEMNVSTLELGDSALYLCASRPSPGNSPLHFGNGTRLTVT.

This clonotype was detected a few times. This chain joins TRBV5-4 and TRBJ2-5; D is perhaps TRBD2 (6 bases). The CDR3 extends over 13 amino acids. V was clipped by 4 bases and J by 12 bases, with 19 bases between them. Per the germline V gene, CDR1 is SGHNT and CDR2 is YYREEE (reference sequence). The CDR3 DNA reads as TGTGCCAGCAGCCCCGGGGGACTGCTTCAAGAGTACTTC. Amino acids: CASSPGGLLQEYF. Combining the CDR3 with reference TRBV5-4 and TRBJ2-5 gives the whole variable domain ETGVTQSPTHLIKTRGQQVTLRCSSQSGHNTVSWYQQALGQGPQFIFQYYREEENGRGNFPPRFSGLQFPNYSSELNVNALELDDSALYLCASSPGGLLQEYFGPGTRLLVL.

The V gene is TRBV27, the J gene TRBJ2-7, with 9 nucleotides matching TRBD2. There are 15 residues in the CDR3. With 3 bases clipped from V and 4 bases from J, the junction kept 7 bases outside the gene matches. Germline V gene data show CDR1 as MNHEY and CDR2 as SMNVEV (reference sequence). The CDR3 DNA follows: TGTGCCAGCAGTTTTTTAGCGGGAGAGTCGTACGAGCAGTACTTC. This encodes CASSFLAGESYEQYF.

This chain links TRBV5-1 with TRBJ2-3, with D possibly matching TRBD1 (6 bases). V shed 7 bases and J shed 0 bases, with 12 bases lying between them. The CDR3 is 14 amino acids. Germline assignment: CDR1 SGHRS and CDR2 YFSETQ. Here the CDR3 DNA reads TGCGCCAGCGACCAGGGGACAAGCACAGATACGCAGTATTTT. Its translation is CASDQGTSTDTQYF.

This clonotype was recorded at least ten times. The CDR3 nucleotides read TGTGCCAGCAGCCAGACTAGCGGGAGGGTGGTCAATGAGCAGTTCTTC. Protein sequence: CASSQTSGRVVNEQFF. V is TRBV3-1 and J is TRBJ2-1, with 14 bases matching TRBD2. With 3 bases clipped from V and 6 bases from J, the junction kept 4 bases outside the gene matches. Germline V gene data show CDR1 as LGHDT and CDR2 as YNNKEL (reference sequence). The CDR3 length is 16 residues.